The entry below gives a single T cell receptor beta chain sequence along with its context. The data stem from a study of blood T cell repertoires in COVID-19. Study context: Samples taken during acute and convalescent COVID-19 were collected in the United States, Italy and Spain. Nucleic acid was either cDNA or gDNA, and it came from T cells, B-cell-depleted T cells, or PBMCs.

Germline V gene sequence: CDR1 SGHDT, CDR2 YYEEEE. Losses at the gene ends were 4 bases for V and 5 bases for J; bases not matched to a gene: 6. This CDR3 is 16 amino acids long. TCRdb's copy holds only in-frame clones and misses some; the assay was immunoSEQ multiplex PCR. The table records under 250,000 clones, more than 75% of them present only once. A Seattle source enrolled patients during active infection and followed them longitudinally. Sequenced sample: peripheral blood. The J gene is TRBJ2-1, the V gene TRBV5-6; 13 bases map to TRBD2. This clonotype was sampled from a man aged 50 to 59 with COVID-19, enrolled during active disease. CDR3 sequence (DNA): TGTGCCAGCAGCGGACTAGCGGGGGTGGACGACAATGAGCAGTTCTTC. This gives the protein CASSGLAGVDDNEQFF.